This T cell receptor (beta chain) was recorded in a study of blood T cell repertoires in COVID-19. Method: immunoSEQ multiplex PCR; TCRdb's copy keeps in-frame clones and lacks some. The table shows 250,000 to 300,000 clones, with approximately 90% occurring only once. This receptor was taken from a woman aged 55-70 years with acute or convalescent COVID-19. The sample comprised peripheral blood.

CDR3 amino acids: CASSRALLDNEQFF. CDR3 DNA: TGTGCCAGCAGCCGGGCACTCCTGGACAATGAGCAGTTCTTC. This rearrangement joins TRBV14 to TRBJ2-1; D is uncertain. The V gene's germline CDR1 is SGHDN and CDR2 FVKESK. This CDR3 has 14 residues. Trimming cost V 4 bases and J 5 bases, with 12 bases left between them. Full variable domain (remainder filled in from reference TRBV14 and TRBJ2-1): EAGVTQFPSHSVIEKGQTVTLRCDPISGHDNLYWYRRVMGKEIKFLLHFVKESKQDESGMPNNRFLAERTGGTYSTLKVQPAELEDSGVYFCASSRALLDNEQFFGPGTRLTVL.